These 22 T cell receptor beta chains share one sample of origin, sequenced in a study of shared clonotypes between healthy human individuals (dated by TCRdb to the early 2020s). The library was made by the immunoSEQ multiplex PCR assay. TCRdb mirrors the immuneACCESS table, restricted to in-frame sequences. Some clones are absent from its copies; in checked studies, under half trace to an unresolved V gene, and the reason for the others is unknown. This sample has some 2,400,000 clones in its table, and about 94% of those were observed once. The leading ten clones occupy roughly 0.13% of the sample. Sequenced: naive CD4+ T cells sorted from blood. The cell subset or site label on this specimen signifies: CD45RA+ positively selected. These receptors were obtained from a man aged 18-30 years in good health.

The chain is built from TRBV29-1 and TRBJ2-5, with TRBD2 as a possible D gene (6 bases). The germline V gene has CDR1 SQVTM and CDR2 ANQGSEA. This CDR3 is built from 13 residues. Trimming removed 5 bases at V and 5 bases at J, with 15 bases between. The CDR3 here is CSVRDTGGETQYF. The CDR3 DNA sequence: TGCAGCGTTCGAGACACTGGAGGGGAGACCCAGTACTTC.

The genes are TRBV7-2 and TRBJ2-2; the D gene is possibly TRBD2 (5 bases). With 7 bases removed from V and 7 bases from J, the gap between germline ends came to 16 bases. CDR1 and CDR2 (germline): SGHTA, FQGNSA. This CDR3 comprises 14 residues. The CDR3 DNA follows: TGTGCCAGCACCGTTCAGCGGACCAGCGGGGAGCTGTTTTTT. It specifies CASTVQRTSGELFF.

The chain links TRBV2 to TRBJ1-4, with TRBD1 matching over 9 bases. Germline CDR1 SNHLY, CDR2 FYNNEI. V gave up 4 bases and J gave up 4 bases; unmatched junction bases: 4. The CDR3 contains 15 residues. Here the CDR3 DNA reads TGTGCCAGCAGTGCACAGGGGGCGCATAATGAAAAACTGTTTTTT. Translated, it gives CASSAQGAHNEKLFF.

The DNA for the CDR3 is TGTGCCAGTAGACAGGGGACTAGCAATCAGCCCCAGCATTTT. This gives the protein CASRQGTSNQPQHF. The V gene is TRBV19, the J gene TRBJ1-5; TRBD1 matches 7 bases. With 6 bases clipped from V and 0 bases from J, the junction kept 2 bases outside the gene matches. The CDR3 runs to 14 residues. The germline V gene has CDR1 LNHDA and CDR2 SQIVND (reference sequence).

The gene calls are TRBV2 and TRBJ1-2; D is ambiguous. With 4 bases removed from V and 9 bases from J, the gap between germline ends came to 12 bases. The CDR3 consists of 12 residues. Per germline, CDR1 SNHLY and CDR2 FYNNEI. The chain's CDR3 is CASSAGPLSYTF. Written as DNA, the CDR3 is TGTGCCAGCAGTGCTGGGCCTTTAAGCTACACCTTC.

As concerns this clone: This same CDR3 is encoded by further DNA sequences in the sample. The rearrangement uses TRBV7-2 and TRBJ2-7; maybe TRBD2 (5 bases). V shed 0 bases and J shed 0 bases, with 9 bases lying between them. The germline V gene encodes CDR1 SGHTA and CDR2 FQGNSA. The CDR3 sequence is 15 residues long. The CDR3 is CASSLASTSSYEQYF. As DNA, the CDR3 is TGTGCCAGCAGCTTAGCGAGCACTAGCTCCTACGAGCAGTACTTC. The entire variable domain, with the rest obtained from reference TRBV7-2 and TRBJ2-7, is as follows: GAGVSQSPSNKVTEKGKDVELRCDPISGHTALYWYRQSLGQGLEFLIYFQGNSAPDKSGLPSDRFSAERTGGSVSTLTIQRTQQEDSAVYLCASSLASTSSYEQYFGPGTRLTVT.

The chain couples TRBV7-9 to TRBJ2-5; D perhaps matches TRBD2 (6 bases). The CDR3 runs 15 residues. Trimming left V 0 bases short and J 4 bases short, with 12 bases between. Germline CDR1 is SEHNR and CDR2 is FQNEAQ (reference sequence). The CDR3 here is CASSLAAGFGETQYF. For the CDR3, the DNA is TGTGCCAGCAGCTTAGCGGCGGGGTTCGGAGAGACCCAGTACTTC.

The chain carries TRBV7-2 and TRBJ2-1, with D tentatively TRBD2 (6 bases). Per germline, CDR1 SGHTA and CDR2 FQGNSA. Between the trimmed V and J ends, which lost 5 bases and 4 bases, there was a span of 18 bases. CDR3 length equals 16 residues. CDR3 in DNA: TGTGCCAGCAGCCCGGGGGACCGATTAACTTACAATGAGCAGTTCTTC. Amino acid sequence: CASSPGDRLTYNEQFF.

CDR3 nucleotide sequence: TGTGCCAGCAGCCGCGCGGGAGGTAACACCGGGGAGCTGTTTTTT. Its protein is CASSRAGGNTGELFF. The chain couples TRBV13 to TRBJ2-2; 8 nucleotides line up with TRBD2. The CDR3 is made up of 15 amino acids. After removal of 5 bases from V and 2 bases from J, the junction contained 4 bases not matched to a gene. Germline CDR1 PRHDT, CDR2 FYEKMQ (reference sequence).

This chain joins TRBV10-3 and TRBJ1-5; D not certain. CDR3 length: 13 amino acids. V lost 7 bases and J 8 bases, leaving 15 bases between the germline ends. Germline CDR1 reads ENHRY; CDR2 reads SYGVKD. The CDR3 sequence is CAITDGEAEPQHF. CDR3 nucleotide sequence: TGTGCCATCACGGACGGGGAGGCAGAGCCCCAGCATTTT.

V and J are TRBV6-5 and TRBJ1-4; 9 bases match TRBD1. V shed 5 bases and J 4 bases; nucleotides not matched to a gene: 5. CDR1 is MNHEY, CDR2 SVGAGI, per germline. The CDR3 runs 15 residues. The CDR3 protein is CASSGTGGGNEKLFF. DNA for the CDR3: TGTGCCAGCAGTGGCACAGGGGGCGGTAATGAAAAACTGTTTTTT.

The chain recombines TRBV4-3 with TRBJ2-5; 7 bases are a match to TRBD1. Germline CDR1 LGHNA, CDR2 YSLEER. J was trimmed by 1 base and V by 1 base; bases with no gene match: 3. CDR3 size: 15 residues. As DNA, the CDR3 is TGCGCCAGCAGCCAAGGTGACAGGGCCCAAGAGACCCAGTACTTC. Encoded protein: CASSQGDRAQETQYF.

The chain is built from TRBV11-2 and TRBJ2-7; unclear D gene. The V gene lost 1 base and the J gene lost 2 bases, with 9 bases spanning the gap. The CDR3 has 14 residues. Germline V CDR1 and CDR2: SGHAT, FQNNGV. The CDR3 coding sequence is TGTGCCAGCAGCTTAGCGGTGAAGGCCTACGAGCAGTACTTC. Amino acid sequence: CASSLAVKAYEQYF.

This clone was found once. The chain recombines TRBV7-2 with TRBJ1-6; perhaps TRBD1 as D (5 bases). Germline V gene lookup returns CDR1 SGHTA and CDR2 FQGNSA. The CDR3 extends over 14 amino acids. V was pared by 5 bases and J by 5 bases, with 10 bases between. This CDR3 reads CASSQRGNNSPLHF. CDR3 DNA sequence: TGTGCCAGCAGCCAGAGGGGCAATAATTCACCCCTCCACTTT.

The chain combines TRBV4-1 with TRBJ1-3; D call uncertain. CDR3 size: 15 residues. V was clipped by 0 bases and J by 5 bases, with 11 bases between them. Germline loops: CDR1 MGHRA, CDR2 YSYEKL. In DNA form, the CDR3 reads TGCGCCAGCAGCCAAGATCTAGGGCTCAGAAACACCATATATTTT. Its protein is CASSQDLGLRNTIYF.

The J gene is TRBJ2-7, the V gene TRBV2, with D perhaps matching TRBD2 (5 bases). Trimming shortened V by 7 bases and J by 1 base, and 11 bases separated the two germline ends. The CDR3 covers 13 residues. CDR1 is SNHLY, CDR2 FYNNEI, per germline. CDR3 amino acids: CASTLGISYEQYF. The CDR3 DNA sequence: TGTGCCAGCACCCTCGGGATTTCCTACGAGCAGTACTTC.

In its sample, this clone was seen a few times. This chain links TRBV27 with TRBJ1-6; D is unresolved. The CDR3 spans 14 residues. Germline CDR1 and CDR2: MNHEY and SMNVEV (reference sequence). V lost 6 bases and J 8 bases, leaving 14 bases between the germline ends. The CDR3: CASRTAALHSPLHF. CDR3 coding DNA: TGTGCCAGCAGAACGGCGGCCCTACATTCACCCCTCCACTTT.

The chain recombines TRBV5-6 with TRBJ1-4; 8 nucleotides agree with TRBD1. The CDR3 sequence is 17 residues long. The germline V gene has CDR1 SGHDT and CDR2 YYEEEE. V lost 5 bases, J lost 0 bases, and 9 bases stayed unmatched. CDR3 in DNA: TGTGCCAGCAGACGCCGACAGGGGTCTTCAACTAATGAAAAACTGTTTTTT. It is translated as CASRRRQGSSTNEKLFF.

J is TRBJ1-1 and V is TRBV6-1, with D uncertain. The germline V gene encodes CDR1 MNHNS and CDR2 SASEGT. V was shortened by 7 bases and J by 4 bases, with 19 bases between the two germline ends. The CDR3 totals 15 residues. This CDR3 reads CASIRESMVSTEAFF. In DNA form, the CDR3 reads TGTGCCAGCATAAGGGAGTCGATGGTTAGCACTGAAGCTTTCTTT.

The genes are TRBV6-1 and TRBJ1-4; 8 nucleotides match TRBD1. CDR3 length: 14 residues. Losses at the gene ends were 7 bases for V and 10 bases for J; bases not matched to a gene: 11. Germline V gives CDR1 MNHNS, CDR2 SASEGT. Here the CDR3 DNA reads TGTGCCAGCACCACTGGACAGGGAGCGCCAAAACTGTTTTTT. It codes for CASTTGQGAPKLFF.

The rearrangement joins TRBV9 to TRBJ2-1; either TRBD1 or TRBD2 may fit D (6 bases each). The CDR3 extends over 15 amino acids. Trimming left V 4 bases short and J 8 bases short, with 19 bases between. Germline loops: CDR1 SGDLS, CDR2 YYNGEE. CDR3 in amino acids: CASSPRGGTYDEQFF. As DNA, the CDR3 is TGTGCCAGCAGCCCCCGTGGGGGGACATACGATGAGCAGTTCTTC. Complete variable domain (other parts from reference TRBV9 and TRBJ2-1): DSGVTQTPKHLITATGQRVTLRCSPRSGDLSVYWYQQSLDQGLQFLIQYYNGEERAKGNILERFSAQQFPDLHSELNLSSLELGDSALYFCASSPRGGTYDEQFFGPGTRLTVL.

This rearrangement joins TRBV7-9 to TRBJ1-2, with D possibly TRBD1 on 6 matching bases. In germline, CDR1 is SEHNR, CDR2 FQNEAQ (reference sequence). Trimming removed 2 bases from V and 4 bases from J, with 17 bases in between. The CDR3 sequence is 16 residues long. Here the CDR3 DNA reads TGTGCCAGCAGCTTATATCCAGGGGAGGTTGGCTATGGCTACACCTTC. Translating it yields CASSLYPGEVGYGYTF. Combining the CDR3 with reference TRBV7-9 and TRBJ1-2 gives the whole variable domain DTGVSQNPRHKITKRGQNVTFRCDPISEHNRLYWYRQTLGQGPEFLTYFQNEAQLEKSRLLSDRFSAERPKGSFSTLEIQRTEQGDSAMYLCASSLYPGEVGYGYTFGSGTRLTVV.